These T cell receptor beta chains were read from a single sample in a study of CD8 T cells in Susac syndrome. One entry per CDR3 protein, called by TCRdb with MiXCR from the immunoSEQ multiplex PCR reads. The sample holds approximately 110,000 distinct CDR3 sequences, approximately 95% seen once. Material: CD8+ T cells from PBMCs. These receptors originate from a human donor with multiple sclerosis. Both conserved end residues are part of each CDR3. The order of the fields is clone size, J gene, CDR3 length, V gene, D gene, CDR3 DNA, CDR3 protein. D genes are given only for firm matches. Part of the rows lack a size; the others show once, few, many or a class for expanded clones.

clone size: .; J gene: TRBJ2-4; CDR3 length: 11; V gene: TRBV5-5; D gene: .; CDR3 DNA: TGTGCCAGCAGTCTGGGAAACATTCAGTACTTC; CDR3 protein: CASSLGNIQYF
clone size: .; J gene: TRBJ1-5; CDR3 length: 13; V gene: TRBV10-3; D gene: .; CDR3 DNA: TGTGCCATCAGTGAGGGGGCCTATCAGCCCCAGCATTTT; CDR3 protein: CAISEGAYQPQHF
clone size: .; J gene: TRBJ1-3; CDR3 length: 14; V gene: TRBV9; D gene: .; CDR3 DNA: TGTGCCAGCAGCGTCGGTCAGGCTGGAAACACCATATATTTT; CDR3 protein: CASSVGQAGNTIYF
clone size: once; J gene: TRBJ2-1; CDR3 length: 13; V gene: TRBV9; D gene: .; CDR3 DNA: TGTGCCAGCAGCGTATCGGGTTGGAGTGAGCAGTTCTTC; CDR3 protein: CASSVSGWSEQFF
clone size: .; J gene: TRBJ2-3; CDR3 length: 14; V gene: TRBV2; D gene: TRBD1; CDR3 DNA: TGTGCCATCAATAAGGGACAGCGCACAGATACGCAGTATTTT; CDR3 protein: CAINKGQRTDTQYF
clone size: .; J gene: TRBJ2-3; CDR3 length: 15; V gene: TRBV19; D gene: TRBD2; CDR3 DNA: TGTGCCAGTAGCCCCGAGGGGACTAGCGGAGATACGCAGTATTTT; CDR3 protein: CASSPEGTSGDTQYF
clone size: .; J gene: TRBJ2-1; CDR3 length: 11; V gene: TRBV5-1; D gene: .; CDR3 DNA: TGCGCCAGCATGGGCCACAATGAGCAGTTCTTC; CDR3 protein: CASMGHNEQFF
clone size: .; J gene: TRBJ1-1; CDR3 length: 17; V gene: TRBV15; D gene: TRBD1; CDR3 DNA: TGTGCCACCAGCACAGCAGGGTTAACCAGGGGGCTGACTGAAGCTTTCTTT; CDR3 protein: CATSTAGLTRGLTEAFF
clone size: .; J gene: TRBJ2-1; CDR3 length: 13; V gene: TRBV30; D gene: TRBD2; CDR3 DNA: TGTGCCGGGGCGGGAGGGGCTTACAATGAGCAGTTCTTC; CDR3 protein: CAGAGGAYNEQFF
clone size: .; J gene: TRBJ1-2; CDR3 length: 15; V gene: TRBV4-1; D gene: .; CDR3 DNA: TGCGCCAGCAGCCAAGTAAACACCAGGCTAGATGGCTACACCTTC; CDR3 protein: CASSQVNTRLDGYTF
clone size: .; J gene: TRBJ2-4; CDR3 length: 14; V gene: TRBV3-1; D gene: .; CDR3 DNA: TGTGCCAGCAGCCAAGATCCGACGCCGGACATTCAGTACTTC; CDR3 protein: CASSQDPTPDIQYF
clone size: .; J gene: TRBJ2-3; CDR3 length: 17; V gene: TRBV6-1; D gene: .; CDR3 DNA: TGTGCCAGCAATACCTACGCAGGGGACCCTAACACAGATACGCAGTATTTT; CDR3 protein: CASNTYAGDPNTDTQYF
clone size: .; J gene: TRBJ1-6; CDR3 length: 13; V gene: TRBV4-1; D gene: .; CDR3 DNA: TGCGCCAGCAGCCAAGACATGGGGGCACCCCTCCACTTT; CDR3 protein: CASSQDMGAPLHF
clone size: .; J gene: TRBJ2-5; CDR3 length: 15; V gene: TRBV25-1; D gene: TRBD1; CDR3 DNA: TGTGCCAGCAGTCCAACCCGGGACAGGGGAGAGACCCAGTACTTC; CDR3 protein: CASSPTRDRGETQYF
clone size: .; J gene: TRBJ2-4; CDR3 length: 14; V gene: TRBV10-3; D gene: .; CDR3 DNA: TGTGCCATCACCCCGGACCGAAATGGAAACATTCAGTACTTC; CDR3 protein: CAITPDRNGNIQYF
clone size: .; J gene: TRBJ1-2; CDR3 length: 14; V gene: TRBV5-4; D gene: TRBD1; CDR3 DNA: TGTGCCAGCAGCCCCGGGACAGGGAGGGATGGCTACACCTTC; CDR3 protein: CASSPGTGRDGYTF
clone size: .; J gene: TRBJ2-6; CDR3 length: 16; V gene: TRBV6-4; D gene: .; CDR3 DNA: TGTGCCAGCAGTGACAGAGCAAGCTCTGGGGCCAACGTCCTGACTTTC; CDR3 protein: CASSDRASSGANVLTF
clone size: .; J gene: TRBJ1-2; CDR3 length: 14; V gene: TRBV9; D gene: .; CDR3 DNA: TGTGCCAGCAGCGTAGGGGTAAAGGACTATGGCTACACCTTC; CDR3 protein: CASSVGVKDYGYTF
clone size: .; J gene: TRBJ1-6; CDR3 length: 20; V gene: TRBV27; D gene: TRBD1; CDR3 DNA: TGTGCCAGCAGTTTAGGTTACAGGGGGAGGCTTTTGTCCTATAATTCACCCCTCCACTTT; CDR3 protein: CASSLGYRGRLLSYNSPLHF
clone size: .; J gene: TRBJ2-5; CDR3 length: 12; V gene: TRBV28; D gene: TRBD1; CDR3 DNA: TGTGCCATCGGACAGGGGAGGGAGACCCAGTACTTC; CDR3 protein: CAIGQGRETQYF
clone size: medium-sized; J gene: TRBJ2-2; CDR3 length: 16; V gene: TRBV11-3; D gene: .; CDR3 DNA: TGTGCCAGCGGTGGGAGGAGGACAGGCGACACCGGGGAGCTGTTTTTT; CDR3 protein: CASGGRRTGDTGELFF
clone size: .; J gene: TRBJ2-1; CDR3 length: 17; V gene: TRBV4-1; D gene: .; CDR3 DNA: TGCGCCAGCAGCCACCGTTGGTCCAGTCAAAGGGTCAATGAGCAGTTCTTC; CDR3 protein: CASSHRWSSQRVNEQFF
clone size: .; J gene: TRBJ2-5; CDR3 length: 14; V gene: TRBV29-1; D gene: TRBD1; CDR3 DNA: TGCAGCGTCCTGGGACAGGGCTGGGTGGAGACCCAGTACTTC; CDR3 protein: CSVLGQGWVETQYF
clone size: .; J gene: TRBJ1-5; CDR3 length: 13; V gene: TRBV19; D gene: TRBD1; CDR3 DNA: TGTGCCAGTAGTTGGACAGGGGGACAGCCCCAGCATTTT; CDR3 protein: CASSWTGGQPQHF
clone size: .; J gene: TRBJ2-5; CDR3 length: 12; V gene: TRBV12-3/TRBV12-4; D gene: .; CDR3 DNA: TGTGCTACGAACAGGATCGCAGAGACCCAGTACTTC; CDR3 protein: CATNRIAETQYF
clone size: .; J gene: TRBJ1-6; CDR3 length: 16; V gene: TRBV12-5; D gene: TRBD1; CDR3 DNA: TGTGCTAGTGGTTCCCCGGGGCAGGGGGCACATTCACCCCTCCACTTT; CDR3 protein: CASGSPGQGAHSPLHF
clone size: .; J gene: TRBJ2-3; CDR3 length: 13; V gene: TRBV30; D gene: .; CDR3 DNA: TGTGCCTGGACCGGACAGACCACAGATACGCAGTATTTT; CDR3 protein: CAWTGQTTDTQYF
clone size: .; J gene: TRBJ1-2; CDR3 length: 12; V gene: TRBV5-1; D gene: .; CDR3 DNA: TGCGCCAGCACTGCAGGGAAGTACGGCTACACCTTC; CDR3 protein: CASTAGKYGYTF
clone size: .; J gene: TRBJ1-5; CDR3 length: 16; V gene: TRBV15; D gene: TRBD1; CDR3 DNA: TGTGCCACCAGCGGAGGACAGGGGAGAAACAATCAGCCCCAGCATTTT; CDR3 protein: CATSGGQGRNNQPQHF
clone size: .; J gene: TRBJ1-2; CDR3 length: 15; V gene: TRBV24-1; D gene: .; CDR3 DNA: TGTGCCACCAGTGTCAAAGAGGGGTTGCGGTATGGCTACACCTTC; CDR3 protein: CATSVKEGLRYGYTF
clone size: .; J gene: TRBJ1-2; CDR3 length: 11; V gene: TRBV30; D gene: .; CDR3 DNA: TGTGCCGGCCCAGGCCGCTATGGCTACACCTTC; CDR3 protein: CAGPGRYGYTF
clone size: .; J gene: TRBJ1-2; CDR3 length: 13; V gene: TRBV20-1; D gene: TRBD1; CDR3 DNA: TGCAGTGCCCCGGGACAGGAAGACTATGGCTACACCTTC; CDR3 protein: CSAPGQEDYGYTF
clone size: .; J gene: TRBJ2-4; CDR3 length: 16; V gene: TRBV12-3/TRBV12-4; D gene: TRBD2; CDR3 DNA: TGTGCCAGCAGTTCCTACACTAGCGGGGGGCAAAACATTCAGTACTTC; CDR3 protein: CASSSYTSGGQNIQYF
clone size: .; J gene: TRBJ2-1; CDR3 length: 14; V gene: TRBV6-1; D gene: .; CDR3 DNA: TGTGCCAGCAGGATAGGTTTGGGGAACAATGAGCAGTTCTTC; CDR3 protein: CASRIGLGNNEQFF
clone size: .; J gene: TRBJ1-5; CDR3 length: 13; V gene: TRBV27; D gene: .; CDR3 DNA: TGTGCCAGCAGTCGACGAACTAATCAGCCCCAGCATTTT; CDR3 protein: CASSRRTNQPQHF
clone size: .; J gene: TRBJ1-6; CDR3 length: 15; V gene: TRBV30; D gene: .; CDR3 DNA: TGTGCCTGGACCGCGTCAGGCGGATATAATTCACCCCTCCACTTT; CDR3 protein: CAWTASGGYNSPLHF
clone size: .; J gene: TRBJ1-1; CDR3 length: 17; V gene: TRBV11-2; D gene: .; CDR3 DNA: TGTGCCAGCAGCCCCATACAGGGCGTTGATCACAACACTGAAGCTTTCTTT; CDR3 protein: CASSPIQGVDHNTEAFF
clone size: .; J gene: TRBJ2-7; CDR3 length: 15; V gene: TRBV12-5; D gene: .; CDR3 DNA: TGTGCTAGTGTCAATGGGCATAGCGGGACAGTTGAGCAGTACTTC; CDR3 protein: CASVNGHSGTVEQYF
clone size: .; J gene: TRBJ1-5; CDR3 length: 16; V gene: TRBV5-1; D gene: .; CDR3 DNA: TGCGCCAGCAGCTTGACAATACAGGGTACTTATCAGCCCCAGCATTTT; CDR3 protein: CASSLTIQGTYQPQHF
clone size: .; J gene: TRBJ2-3; CDR3 length: 15; V gene: TRBV6-5; D gene: .; CDR3 DNA: TGTGCCAGCAGTTCCGGGACACCTGGCGCAGATACGCAGTATTTT; CDR3 protein: CASSSGTPGADTQYF
clone size: .; J gene: TRBJ2-7; CDR3 length: 12; V gene: TRBV2; D gene: TRBD1; CDR3 DNA: TGTGCCAGCAAAGGGACAGCTTACGAGCAGTACTTC; CDR3 protein: CASKGTAYEQYF